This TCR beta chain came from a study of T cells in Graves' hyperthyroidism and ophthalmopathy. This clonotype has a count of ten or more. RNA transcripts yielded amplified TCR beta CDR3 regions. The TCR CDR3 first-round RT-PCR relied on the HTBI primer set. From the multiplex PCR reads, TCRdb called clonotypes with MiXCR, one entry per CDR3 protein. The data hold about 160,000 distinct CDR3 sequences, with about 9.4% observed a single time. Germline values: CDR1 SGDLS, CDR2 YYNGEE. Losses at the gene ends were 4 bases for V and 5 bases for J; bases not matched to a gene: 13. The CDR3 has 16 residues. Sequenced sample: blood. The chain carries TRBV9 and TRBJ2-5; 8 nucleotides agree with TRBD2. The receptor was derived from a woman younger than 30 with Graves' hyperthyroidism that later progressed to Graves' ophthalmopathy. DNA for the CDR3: TGTGCCAGCAGCCCCCGGGGGGGGCGGGGGGCGGAGACCCAGTACTTC. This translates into CASSPRGGRGAETQYF.